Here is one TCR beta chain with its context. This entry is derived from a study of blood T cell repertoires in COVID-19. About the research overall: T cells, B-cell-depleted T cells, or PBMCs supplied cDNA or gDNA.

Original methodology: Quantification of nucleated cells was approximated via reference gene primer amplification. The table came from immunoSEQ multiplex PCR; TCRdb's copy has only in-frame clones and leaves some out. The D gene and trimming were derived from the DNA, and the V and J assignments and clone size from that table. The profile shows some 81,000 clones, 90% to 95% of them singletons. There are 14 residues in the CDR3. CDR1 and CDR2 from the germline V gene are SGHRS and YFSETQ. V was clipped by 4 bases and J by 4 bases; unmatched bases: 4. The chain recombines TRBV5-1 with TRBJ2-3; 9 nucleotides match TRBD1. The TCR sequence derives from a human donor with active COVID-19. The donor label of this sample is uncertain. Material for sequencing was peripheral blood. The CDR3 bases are TGCGCCAGCAGCCTGGGACAGGGAGCAGATACGCAGTATTTT. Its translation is CASSLGQGADTQYF.